This T cell receptor beta chain was sequenced for a study of T-cell reconstitution after alpha-beta-depleted transplantation in children. Using unique molecular identifiers, the investigators prepared the TCRbeta library. One entry per CDR3 protein, called by TCRdb with MiXCR from the PCR reads. The sample includes under 300,000 distinct CDR3 sequences, around 10% of them seen just once. The trim removed 1 base at V and 4 bases at J, leaving 4 bases unmatched. Germline V gives CDR1 SGHTA, CDR2 FQGTGA. This CDR3 has 15 residues. Points from the study as a whole: Approximately two months post-transplant, alpha-beta T cells reportedly originated from several hundred expanded graft clones.

The sample holds many counts of this clonotype. What it binds is not known. V gene TRBV7-3 combines with J gene TRBJ2-1; 7 nucleotides match TRBD2. The material was peripheral blood, obtained 180 days after TCRalphabeta/CD19-depleted stem cell transplant. The TCR sequence derives from a male patient aged 2 to 10 who had a stem cell transplant for chronic granulomatous disease, so the T cells may come from the graft donor. The CDR3 DNA reads TGTGCCAGCAGCTTAAGTAGCGGGCCATACAATGAGCAGTTCTTC. Its translation is CASSLSSGPYNEQFF.